This entry is about one TCR beta chain. Its antigen is not identified. Use of 60 Vbeta and 13 Jbeta primers characterized the PCR. In the authors' methods: Approximately 78 million unique TCR beta chains, about 11 million of them shared, were counted by a later analysis. Data came from immunoSEQ multiplex PCR; TCRdb stores just in-frame clones and leaves some out. The DNA was the basis for D and trimming; V, J and clone size are from that table. Among about 190,000 clones listed, roughly 81% were seen once. These data are taken from a study of cytomegalovirus exposure and HLA in healthy donors. In the study overall: Researchers found that about four fifths of some 400 genotyped donors fell within the Caucasian-associated ancestry cluster. General observations from the study: HLA alleles were associated with some 17,000 TCR beta sequences in a later analysis at 0.05 false discovery rate. A link between a missense DCLRE1C variant and TCR beta V- and J-gene trimming emerged from a later analysis.

The V end lost 5 bases, the J end lost 0 bases, and 19 bases lay between the germline ends. The CDR3 has 17 residues. Germline CDR1 and CDR2: SGHVS and FNYEAQ. The rearrangement joins TRBV7-6 to TRBJ1-1; possibly TRBD1 for D (5 bases). Sequencing was done on a sample of PBMCs. This receptor was obtained from a young woman in good health and CMV-seropositive. The CDR3 bases are TGTGCCAGCAGCCGGGAGCGACAGACGGGATTGAACACTGAAGCTTTCTTT. Translating gives CASSRERQTGLNTEAFF.